This T cell receptor beta chain stems from a study of technical replicates of blood from several donors. Sequencing was performed with immunoSEQ multiplex PCR; in TCRdb, only in-frame clones are kept and a portion is missing. The sample lists under 95,000 clones; 94% were seen once. Germline V gene data show CDR1 as WNHNN and CDR2 as SYGVQD (reference sequence). V was trimmed by 0 bases and J by 3 bases, leaving 15 bases between them. This CDR3 is built from 17 residues. The clonotype originates from a human donor in good health. This chain joins TRBV10-1 and TRBJ1-5; maybe TRBD1 (6 bases). The sequenced sample consisted of T cells isolated from PBMCs. Here the CDR3 reads CASSESIRTDPNQPQHF. The CDR3 region has the DNA TGCGCCAGCAGTGAGTCGATTAGGACAGATCCCAATCAGCCCCAGCATTTT.